This T cell receptor (beta chain) appears in the sequencing data of a study of blood T cell repertoires in COVID-19. Across the study: Some COVID-19 samples were acute and others convalescent; all came from the United States, Italy and Spain. The analysed material was cDNA or gDNA that came from T cells, B-cell-depleted T cells, or PBMCs.

CDR1 and CDR2 from the germline V gene are SGHAT and FQNNGV. This CDR3 has 11 residues. Trimming cost V 5 bases and J 4 bases, with 5 bases left between them. TCRdb's table, derived via immunoSEQ multiplex PCR, lists solely in-frame clones and lacks some. In the table there are under 150,000 clones, about four fifths of which are singletons. The sequence came from a middle-aged man with active or convalescent COVID-19. Source material: peripheral blood. The chain recombines TRBV11-2 with TRBJ1-1; D is ambiguous. The DNA of the CDR3 is TGTGCCAGCAGCATCAGCACTGAAGCTTTCTTT. Translating it yields CASSISTEAFF. Complete variable domain (other parts from reference TRBV11-2 and TRBJ1-1): EAGVAQSPRYKIIEKRQSVAFWCNPISGHATLYWYQQILGQGPKLLIQFQNNGVVDDSQLPKDRFSAERLKGVDSTLKIQPAKLEDSAVYLCASSISTEAFFGQGTRLTVV.